The 32 T cell receptor beta chains presented below share a single source sample, sequenced in a study of T-cell reconstitution after alpha-beta-depleted transplantation in children. It was with unique molecular identifiers that the TCRbeta library was prepared. TCRdb independently ran MiXCR on the PCR reads; one entry per CDR3 protein. This sample has 500,000 to 650,000 distinct CDR3 sequences, with approximately 13% found just once. The sample was PBMCs, mostly from graft donor cells, taken 360 days after TCRalphabeta/CD19-depleted stem cell transplant. Receptor source: a male patient younger than 18 who had a stem cell transplant for acute myeloid leukemia, so the T cells may come from the graft donor.

This clonotype was observed a few times. The junction departs from the called germline gene at one end, perhaps through a read error. The gene calls are TRBV11-2 and TRBJ2-1; D is uncertain. The CDR3 extends over 13 amino acids. The germline CDR1 and CDR2 sequences are SGHAT and FQNNGV. The CDR3 is CASSLDDRSSGGF. The CDR3 DNA reads as TGTGCCAGCAGCTTAGACGACCGCAGCTCCGGTGGTTTC.

This sequence joins TRBV27 and TRBJ1-2, with TRBD1 as a possible D gene (6 bases). Germline CDR1 MNHEY, CDR2 SMNVEV (reference sequence). The V gene lost 2 bases and the J gene lost 1 base, with 17 bases spanning the gap. This CDR3 has 17 amino acids. Written as DNA, the CDR3 is TGTGCCAGCAGTTTACTCCCGGACAGACAAATTAACTATGGCTACACCTTC. Amino acid sequence: CASSLLPDRQINYGYTF.

The J gene is TRBJ2-5, the V gene TRBV6-5; the match to TRBD2 covers 11 bases. V lost 2 bases to trimming and J lost 4 bases; unmatched junction nucleotides: 3. Germline assignment: CDR1 MNHEY and CDR2 SVGAGI. The CDR3 is made up of 15 amino acids. CDR3: CASSYTSGSGETQYF. In nucleotides, the CDR3 is TGTGCCAGCAGTTACACTAGCGGGAGCGGAGAGACCCAGTACTTC.

This clonotype was seen a few times. V usage is TRBV20-1 and J usage is TRBJ2-1, with 7 bases lining up with TRBD2. CDR1 and CDR2 from the germline V gene are DFQATT and SNEGSKA (reference sequence). The CDR3 contains 15 residues. Trimming took 6 bases from V and 0 from J; bases not matched to a gene: 8. The CDR3 region has the DNA TGCAGTGCCGAGATCGGGAGGCTCTCCTACAATGAGCAGTTCTTC. Encoded protein: CSAEIGRLSYNEQFF.

The table lists this clonotype with a few counts. J is TRBJ2-1 and V is TRBV2; 8 bases are a match to TRBD1. J was trimmed by 0 bases and V by 10 bases; bases with no gene match: 11. The length of the CDR3 is 16 residues. The V gene's germline CDR1 is SNHLY and CDR2 FYNNEI. The CDR3 bases are TGTGCCACCCACAGGGGGGAAGGAACCTCCTACAATGAGCAGTTCTTC. Protein product: CATHRGEGTSYNEQFF.

This clonotype was seen ten or more times. CDR3 DNA sequence: TGTGCCAGCAGCTTAGAACTAGCGGGGGCAGATACGCAGTATTTT. It codes for CASSLELAGADTQYF. J is TRBJ2-3 and V is TRBV7-9; TRBD2 matches at 11 bases. From germline, CDR1 is SEHNR and CDR2 FQNEAQ (reference sequence). This CDR3 comprises 15 residues. With V trimmed by 1 base and J by 4 bases, 1 base remained unmatched.

This chain uses TRBV6-1 with TRBJ2-3; 12 bases map to TRBD2. From germline, CDR1 is MNHNS and CDR2 SASEGT. J lost 1 base, V lost 4 bases, and 9 bases had no gene match. This CDR3 is 18 amino acids long. The CDR3 DNA follows: TGTGCCAGCAGTGGGGGGTTGGGACTAGCGGGCCGCACAGATACGCAGTATTTT. Its protein product is CASSGGLGLAGRTDTQYF.

This clonotype was seen a handful of times. The DNA for the CDR3 is TGTGCCAGCAGCTTACCTTTATCTAGCGGGGAGGGGACAGATACGCAGTATTTT. Amino acids: CASSLPLSSGEGTDTQYF. The chain uses TRBV11-1 and TRBJ2-3, with 9 positions matching TRBD2. CDR3 length equals 18 residues. The junction had 12 bases not matched to a gene; V was cut back by 2 bases and J by 3 bases. In germline, CDR1 is SGHAT, CDR2 FQDESV (reference sequence).

This clonotype was seen ten or more times. This chain joins TRBV20-1 and TRBJ2-7; D could derive from TRBD1 or TRBD2 (5 bases each). V lost 3 bases to trimming and J lost 5 bases, with 14 bases between them. The germline CDR1 and CDR2 sequences are DFQATT and SNEGSKA (reference sequence). CDR3 size: 13 residues. CDR3 sequence: CSARNPWGNEQYF. For the CDR3, the DNA is TGCAGTGCTAGGAACCCTTGGGGGAACGAGCAGTACTTC.

Notes on this clonotype: It may be a read error: a sequence one base away is much more abundant. This sequence joins TRBV20-1 and TRBJ2-7, with D tentatively TRBD2 (5 bases). Between the trimmed V and J ends, which lost 4 bases and 5 bases, there was a span of 12 bases. Germline CDR1 is DFQATT and CDR2 is SNEGSKA (reference sequence). This CDR3 has 12 residues. The CDR3 DNA is TGCAGTGCTAACGGGAAATCCCACGAGCAGTACTTC. Protein sequence: CSANGKSHEQYF.

This clonotype was seen repeatedly, ten times or more. This chain uses TRBV3-1 with TRBJ2-6; 11 nucleotides agree with TRBD2. The CDR3 loop spans 18 amino acids. Losses at the gene ends were 1 base for V and 0 bases for J; bases not matched to a gene: 2. Germline-derived CDR1 and CDR2 are LGHDT and YNNKEL (reference sequence). For the CDR3, the DNA is TGTGCCAGCAGCCAAGCTACTAGCGGGAGCTCTGGGGCCAACGTCCTGACTTTC. It codes for CASSQATSGSSGANVLTF.

On this clonotype: Since a much larger clone is just one base distant, this may be a read error. This rearrangement joins TRBV29-1 to TRBJ2-3; possibly TRBD1 for D (5 bases). Germline V gene data show CDR1 as SQVTM and CDR2 as ANQGSEA. The CDR3 runs 13 residues. V dropped 8 bases and J dropped 0 bases, with 12 bases sitting between them. In nucleotides, the CDR3 is TGCAGCCGCAGGGTTTTTAGCACAGATACGCAGTATTTT. The encoded protein is CSRRVFSTDTQYF.

V gene TRBV25-1 combines with J gene TRBJ2-7, with 10 positions matching TRBD1. Germline V CDR1 and CDR2: MGHDK, SYGVNS. The CDR3 runs to 15 residues. Losses at the gene ends were 3 bases for V and 3 bases for J; bases not matched to a gene: 5. The CDR3, as DNA: TGTGCCAGCAGTGATGGGAGGACAGGGGGCTACGAGCAGTACTTC. This translates into CASSDGRTGGYEQYF.

This clonotype was recorded many times. V gene TRBV5-1 combines with J gene TRBJ2-2; tentative D call: TRBD1 (6 bases). This CDR3 contains 15 residues. Germline V CDR1 and CDR2: SGHRS, YFSETQ. V was shortened by 2 bases and J by 7 bases, with 15 bases between the two germline ends. The CDR3 sequence: CASSFRGHGVGELFF. The CDR3, as DNA: TGCGCCAGCAGCTTCAGGGGCCACGGCGTCGGGGAGCTGTTTTTT.

This clonotype was counted many times. The chain is built from TRBV28 and TRBJ2-1; D unclear. Trimming shortened V by 3 bases and J by 6 bases, and 12 bases separated the two germline ends. The germline gives CDR1 MDHEN, CDR2 SYDVKM. This CDR3 contains 14 residues. CDR3 DNA: TGTGCCAGCAGTTTCTCTGCCGTGATCAATGAGCAGTTCTTC. The encoded protein is CASSFSAVINEQFF.

This clonotype has at least ten counts. V gene TRBV29-1 combines with J gene TRBJ2-1; D gene ambiguous. Germline loops: CDR1 SQVTM, CDR2 ANQGSEA. The CDR3 spans 12 residues. Trimming removed 8 bases from V and 3 bases from J, with 11 bases in between. CDR3 loop: CSSQTRYNEQFF. The DNA of the CDR3 is TGCAGCAGCCAGACTCGCTACAATGAGCAGTTCTTC.

This clonotype was counted only a few times. The chain combines TRBV12-3 or TRBV12-4 with TRBJ2-7; 12 positions agree with TRBD2. CDR3 length: 15 amino acids. V gave up 3 bases and J gave up 7 bases; unmatched junction bases: 7. This CDR3 is CASSLEGLAGWEQYF. Here the CDR3 DNA reads TGTGCCAGCAGTTTGGAAGGACTAGCGGGATGGGAGCAGTACTTC.

This clonotype turned up a few times. The chain is built from TRBV5-1 and TRBJ2-7; 12 nucleotides line up with TRBD2. V was clipped by 5 bases and J by 5 bases; unmatched bases: 17. CDR3 length: 18 residues. CDR1 and CDR2 from the germline V gene are SGHRS and YFSETQ. CDR3 nucleotide sequence: TGCGCCAGCAGATCCCTCTTCCTAGCGGGAGGGCGAGTGAACGAGCAGTACTTC. It translates to CASRSLFLAGGRVNEQYF.

This clonotype showed up just a few times. The chain combines TRBV12-3 or TRBV12-4 with TRBJ2-3; 12 bases fit TRBD2. J gave up 5 bases and V 3 bases, and 3 bases lay outside the gene matches. The CDR3 extends over 15 amino acids. The CDR3 spells CASSLTSGGRDTQYF. The CDR3 DNA reads as TGTGCCAGCAGTTTGACTAGCGGGGGTCGAGATACGCAGTATTTT.

This clonotype was detected only a few times. The rearrangement joins TRBV24-1 to TRBJ2-1, with D maybe TRBD1 (6 bases). In germline, CDR1 is KGHDR, CDR2 SFDVKD. V was pared by 1 base and J by 5 bases, with 8 bases between. The CDR3 runs 14 residues. The CDR3 is CATSDFGQNNEQFF. In DNA form, the CDR3 reads TGTGCCACCAGTGATTTCGGACAGAACAATGAGCAGTTCTTC.

This clonotype was found a few times. The chain couples TRBV20-1 to TRBJ2-7; 8 bases map to TRBD2. The CDR3 extends over 14 amino acids. Per the germline V gene, CDR1 is DFQATT and CDR2 is SNEGSKA (reference sequence). Losses at the gene ends were 3 bases for V and 2 bases for J; bases not matched to a gene: 6. CDR3 amino acids: CSASVSGAPYEQYF. The CDR3 DNA reads TGCAGTGCTAGTGTTAGCGGGGCCCCCTACGAGCAGTACTTC.

This clonotype has more than one count but fewer than ten. This rearrangement joins TRBV2 to TRBJ2-7; a possible D gene is TRBD1 (5 bases). V lost 4 bases, J lost 5 bases, and 18 bases lay in between. The CDR3 runs to 15 residues. Germline-derived CDR1 and CDR2 are SNHLY and FYNNEI. Here the CDR3 reads CASSGQGGPMDEQYF. The CDR3 nucleotides are TGTGCCAGCAGTGGGCAGGGCGGACCGATGGACGAGCAGTACTTC.

This clonotype appeared a few times. The V and J genes are TRBV12-3 or TRBV12-4 and TRBJ2-7; D perhaps matches TRBD2 (6 bases). The V and J ends lost 3 bases and 1 base respectively, with 13 bases between them. The CDR3 contains 15 residues. This CDR3 is CASSLYGTYSYEQYF. For the CDR3, the DNA is TGTGCCAGCAGTTTGTACGGGACTTATTCCTACGAGCAGTACTTC.

Note on this clonotype: At one of its ends the junction is not consistent with the germline gene, which may arise from a read error. The J gene is TRBJ2-7, the V gene TRBV7-2, with 11 bases fitting TRBD2. CDR1 and CDR2 (germline): SGHTA, FQGNSA. The CDR3 has 13 amino acids. The CDR3, as DNA: TGTGCCAGCAACTTAGCGGGGGGGTACGAGCAGTACTTC. The encoded protein is CASNLAGGYEQYF.

In this sample, this clonotype turned up a few times. The chain employs TRBV4-2 and TRBJ2-3; 8 nucleotides line up with TRBD2. CDR1 and CDR2 (germline): LGHNA, YNFKEQ. V dropped 0 bases and J dropped 2; count of bases not matched to a gene: 7. This CDR3 is built from 17 residues. The CDR3 reads CASSQDRGLDNTDTQYF. The CDR3, as DNA: TGTGCCAGCAGCCAAGATCGGGGACTAGACAACACAGATACGCAGTATTTT.

The chain uses TRBV20-1 and TRBJ2-5; 9 positions agree with TRBD2. The V and J ends lost 5 bases and 5 bases, in that order; junction bases with no gene match: 9. The CDR3 is 14 amino acids. CDR1 is DFQATT, CDR2 SNEGSKA, per germline (reference sequence). This CDR3 reads CSAGLAGLWETQYF. DNA for the CDR3: TGCAGTGCTGGGCTAGCGGGATTATGGGAGACCCAGTACTTC.

This clonotype was picked up a small number of times. V and J are TRBV7-6 and TRBJ2-5; D might be TRBD1 or TRBD2, each matching 5 bases. CDR1 SGHVS and CDR2 FNYEAQ come from the germline V gene. The CDR3 totals 14 residues. V was clipped by 2 bases and J by 4 bases, with 11 bases between them. The CDR3 nucleotides read TGTGCCAGCAGCTTAAGAGGGGAGTCAGAGACCCAGTACTTC. Translating gives CASSLRGESETQYF.

The V call is TRBV25-1, the J call TRBJ1-1; D unresolved. Looked up from germline, CDR1 is MGHDK and CDR2 is SYGVNS. V lost 10 bases to trimming and J lost 8 bases, with 20 bases between them. The CDR3 is 13 residues long. The CDR3 DNA sequence: TGTGCCACCCACCCGTCAGGTCTGGGGGAAGCTTTCTTT. Translating it yields CATHPSGLGEAFF.

Only a few counts were recorded for this clonotype. The chain carries TRBV20-1 and TRBJ2-4; 8 nucleotides match TRBD1. With V trimmed by 3 bases and J by 1 base, 2 bases remained unmatched. Per the germline V gene, CDR1 is DFQATT and CDR2 is SNEGSKA (reference sequence). The CDR3 is 14 residues long. The CDR3 region has the DNA TGCAGTGCTAGCCGACAGGGGGCCAAAAACATTCAGTACTTC. Translated: CSASRQGAKNIQYF.

This clonotype was detected many times. J is TRBJ2-7 and V is TRBV28; D not certain. Trimming removed 7 bases at V and 5 bases at J, with 12 bases between. This CDR3 is 12 amino acids long. The germline CDR1 and CDR2 sequences are MDHEN and SYDVKM. CDR3 DNA sequence: TGTGCCAGCATTGGGTACCTGGACGAGCAGTACTTC. This gives the protein CASIGYLDEQYF.

The chain carries TRBV5-1 and TRBJ2-6; D unresolved. Germline CDR1 and CDR2: SGHRS and YFSETQ. With 0 bases removed from V and 4 bases from J, the gap between germline ends came to 11 bases. The CDR3 extends over 16 amino acids. The CDR3 sequence is CASSLGVSVGANVLTF. Here the CDR3 DNA reads TGCGCCAGCAGCTTGGGGGTCAGCGTCGGGGCCAACGTCCTGACTTTC.

This clonotype has at least ten counts. The chain employs TRBV5-1 and TRBJ2-7, with D perhaps TRBD1 or TRBD2 (5 bases each). The CDR3 totals 14 residues. Trimming pared 3 bases from V and 6 bases from J, leaving 16 bases between. Germline CDR1 and CDR2: SGHRS and YFSETQ. CDR3 sequence: CASSWKRDEREQYF. The CDR3 nucleotides read TGCGCCAGCAGCTGGAAGAGGGACGAACGCGAGCAGTACTTC.